Given below is one TCR beta chain in context. These data come from a study of blood T cell repertoires in COVID-19. For the study at large: Sources were T cells, B-cell-depleted T cells, or PBMCs; the material itself was cDNA or gDNA.

This CDR3 is 15 amino acids long. V was cut by 0 bases and J by 7 bases, with 12 bases left in between. Germline-derived CDR1 and CDR2 are MGHRA and YSYEKL. Sequencing was performed with immunoSEQ multiplex PCR; in TCRdb, only in-frame clones are kept and a portion is missing. The data contain roughly 320,000 clones, 85% to 90% of them singletons. Specimen: peripheral blood. The chain links TRBV4-1 to TRBJ2-2; tentatively, D is TRBD1 (5 bases). The TCR originated in a man between 65 and 85 years old with acute or convalescent COVID-19. DNA of the CDR3: TGCGCCAGCAGCCAAGATTACCTAAGGGGCGGGGAGCTGTTTTTT. Translating it yields CASSQDYLRGGELFF.